The 20 T cell receptor beta chains below come from one sample, sequenced in a study of human T cells and chemical hapten exposure. TCRdb re-derived calls from the 5' RACE reads in MiXCR, one entry per CDR3 protein. The data contain some 150,000 distinct CDR3 sequences, roughly 4% of them singletons. Unfractionated whole blood yielded the extracted total RNA. These receptors were taken from a female donor in good health.

This clonotype appeared many times. The chain is built from TRBV27 and TRBJ2-7; possibly TRBD1 for D (6 bases). The V and J ends lost 6 bases and 1 base respectively, with 10 bases between them. The CDR3 runs to 13 residues. CDR1 and CDR2 (germline): MNHEY, SMNVEV (reference sequence). This CDR3 reads CASRQGQSYEQYF. CDR3 nucleotide sequence: TGTGCCAGCAGGCAAGGACAGTCCTACGAGCAGTACTTC.

This clonotype was detected many times. The chain recombines TRBV6-5 with TRBJ2-3; no firm D call. The CDR3 is made up of 16 amino acids. V shed 2 bases and J shed 2 bases, with 14 bases lying between them. Germline loops: CDR1 MNHEY, CDR2 SVGAGI. CDR3 loop: CASSYGRTYLTDTQYF. In DNA, the CDR3 is TGTGCCAGCAGTTACGGGCGGACCTACCTCACAGATACGCAGTATTTT.

This clonotype has ten or more counts. J is TRBJ2-7 and V is TRBV5-1; no clear D gene. Germline lookup yields CDR1 SGHRS and CDR2 YFSETQ. The CDR3 contains 13 residues. V was pared by 3 bases and J by 2 bases, with 9 bases between. Here the CDR3 DNA reads TGCGCCAGCAGCTCCGGCCTCACCTACGAGCAGTACTTC. As protein: CASSSGLTYEQYF. Supplemented by reference TRBV5-1 and TRBJ2-7, the full variable domain reads KAGVTQTPRYLIKTRGQQVTLSCSPISGHRSVSWYQQTPGQGLQFLFEYFSETQRNKGNFPGRFSGRQFSNSRSEMNVSTLELGDSALYLCASSSGLTYEQYFGPGTRLTVT.

This clonotype was counted ten times or more. The chain combines TRBV20-1 with TRBJ1-2; 9 bases line up with TRBD1. The germline CDR1 and CDR2 sequences are DFQATT and SNEGSKA (reference sequence). Trimming took 0 bases from V and 3 from J; bases not matched to a gene: 11. The CDR3 has 17 amino acids. In nucleotides, the CDR3 is TGCAGTGCTAGAGATCTAAGGACAGGGGAATATTACTATGGCTACACCTTC. As protein: CSARDLRTGEYYYGYTF.

V is TRBV6-5 and J is TRBJ2-3; 10 nucleotides agree with TRBD2. CDR1 is MNHEY and CDR2 is SVGAGI in the germline V gene. This CDR3 is 19 amino acids long. The junction had 13 bases not matched to a gene; V was cut back by 3 bases and J by 1 base. CDR3 amino acids: CASSYSSGGAHSGTDTQYF. CDR3 sequence (DNA): TGTGCCAGCAGTTATAGCAGCGGGGGGGCTCACAGTGGCACAGATACGCAGTATTTT.

This clonotype was seen ten or more times. The rearrangement links TRBV6-6 to TRBJ2-1; D call uncertain. CDR1 is MNHNY and CDR2 is SVGAGI in the germline V gene (reference sequence). V lost 0 bases, J lost 7 bases, and 1 base lay in between. The CDR3 loop spans 11 amino acids. DNA of the CDR3: TGTGCCAGCAGTTACTCGAATGAGCAGTTCTTC. Protein sequence: CASSYSNEQFF.

In this sample, this clonotype turned up many times. V is TRBV5-6 and J is TRBJ1-5; 8 bases are a match to TRBD1. Germline V gives CDR1 SGHDT, CDR2 YYEEEE. Trimming cost V 4 bases and J 5 bases; bases outside gene matches: 11. The CDR3 is made up of 16 amino acids. CDR3 amino acids: CASSLSRDRGYQPQHF. CDR3 in DNA: TGTGCCAGCAGCCTCTCCCGAGACAGGGGATATCAGCCCCAGCATTTT.

This clonotype was seen many times. This chain uses TRBV5-1 with TRBJ2-7; D is uncertain. The CDR3 loop spans 11 amino acids. Germline V gene sequence: CDR1 SGHRS, CDR2 YFSETQ. The V gene lost 6 bases and the J gene lost 2 bases, with 6 bases spanning the gap. CDR3 amino acids: CASTEAYEQYF. The DNA of the CDR3 is TGCGCCAGCACCGAAGCCTACGAGCAGTACTTC.

This clonotype was counted only a few times. This chain uses TRBV5-5 with TRBJ1-5; 10 bases align to TRBD1. The CDR3 totals 15 residues. CDR1 SGHKS and CDR2 YYEKEE come from the germline V gene (reference sequence). V trimming: 1 base; J trimming: 5 bases; junction bases outside the gene matches: 3. The CDR3 spells CASSLLTGGDQPQHF. DNA for the CDR3: TGTGCCAGCAGCTTGCTGACAGGGGGCGATCAGCCCCAGCATTTT.

This clonotype was detected many times. The CDR3 DNA sequence: TGCAGTGCTAGTACGTCCGCAGGTGGAAACACCATATATTTT. Its translation: CSASTSAGGNTIYF. V and J are TRBV20-1 and TRBJ1-3; D remains ambiguous. V was clipped by 3 bases and J by 3 bases, with 12 bases between them. CDR1 and CDR2 from the germline V gene are DFQATT and SNEGSKA (reference sequence). The CDR3 sequence is 14 residues long.

In its sample, this clonotype was seen many times. This chain connects TRBV2 to TRBJ1-1; D is uncertain. The V end was cut by 0 bases, the J end by 7 bases, with 12 bases between. This CDR3 is built from 14 residues. Germline CDR1 is SNHLY and CDR2 is FYNNEI. The CDR3 region has the DNA TGTGCCAGCAGTGAAGCGAGGGCGGGTTTTGAAGCTTTCTTT. It specifies CASSEARAGFEAFF.

V is TRBV7-9 and J is TRBJ1-2; D gene ambiguous. V was trimmed by 3 bases and J by 0 bases, leaving 17 bases between them. The CDR3 is 17 amino acids. Germline CDR1 and CDR2: SEHNR and FQNEAQ (reference sequence). DNA of the CDR3: TGTGCCAGCAGCTTCCTTCGTTCGGGGAGACCTAACTATGGCTACACCTTC. Its translation: CASSFLRSGRPNYGYTF.

This clonotype was counted ten times or more. V gene TRBV29-1 combines with J gene TRBJ2-7; 7 positions match TRBD1. CDR3 size: 14 residues. Germline values: CDR1 SQVTM, CDR2 ANQGSEA. After removal of 3 bases from V and 2 bases from J, the junction contained 7 bases not matched to a gene. CDR3 residues: CSVELRQGAYEQYF. The CDR3 bases are TGCAGCGTTGAGTTAAGGCAGGGGGCCTACGAGCAGTACTTC.

The sample holds many counts of this clonotype. The rearrangement links TRBV11-2 to TRBJ1-3; possibly TRBD1 for D (6 bases). The CDR3 spans 16 residues. Germline V gene sequence: CDR1 SGHAT, CDR2 FQNNGV. Trimming removed 2 bases from V and 0 bases from J, with 11 bases in between. Written as DNA, the CDR3 is TGTGCCAGCAGCTTACGTCGACAGGTCTCTGGAAACACCATATATTTT. Its translation is CASSLRRQVSGNTIYF.

This clonotype was observed many times. The rearrangement uses TRBV7-8 and TRBJ1-3; D may be TRBD1 (6 bases). The germline V and J ends were trimmed by 2 bases and 3 bases, with 8 bases remaining between them. The CDR3 runs 14 residues. Germline CDR1 reads SGHVS; CDR2 reads FQNEAQ. Written as DNA, the CDR3 is TGTGCCAGCAGCTTAAAAGGGGGTGGAAACACCATATATTTT. As protein: CASSLKGGGNTIYF.

This clonotype came up many times. This chain's CDR3 is CASSQDTRGNQPQHF. CDR3 coding DNA: TGCGCCAGCAGCCAAGATACCCGGGGCAATCAGCCCCAGCATTTT. V and J are TRBV4-3 and TRBJ1-5; D not resolved. CDR3 size: 15 residues. V was clipped by 0 bases and J by 2 bases, with 8 bases between them. In germline, CDR1 is LGHNA, CDR2 YSLEER.

This clonotype was picked up one time. This clone may be a read error of a much larger clone one base away. DNA for the CDR3: TGTGCCAGCAGTCGTGGACAGGGTAGTTATGGCGACACCTTC. It yields the protein CASSRGQGSYGDTF. V and J are TRBV5-5 and TRBJ1-2, with 8 bases aligning to TRBD1. CDR3 length: 14 amino acids. Germline V gene data show CDR1 as SGHKS and CDR2 as YYEKEE (reference sequence).

This clonotype was detected a few times. The CDR3 spells CASSLGQGRNQPQHF. In nucleotides, the CDR3 is TGTGCCAGCAGTCTCGGACAGGGCCGCAATCAGCCCCAGCATTTT. J is TRBJ1-5 and V is TRBV12-3 or TRBV12-4, with 8 positions matching TRBD1. The CDR3 length is 15 residues. V dropped 5 bases and J dropped 2; count of bases not matched to a gene: 5.

Ten or more counts support this clonotype. The rearrangement joins TRBV6-5 to TRBJ2-3, with no clear D. Per the germline V gene, CDR1 is MNHEY and CDR2 is SVGAGI. Trimming removed 7 bases at V and 5 bases at J, with 10 bases between. CDR3 length: 12 amino acids. The CDR3 here is CASMSSGDTQYF. CDR3 coding DNA: TGTGCCAGCATGAGTTCGGGAGATACGCAGTATTTT.

The table lists this clonotype with many counts. The gene calls are TRBV6-5 and TRBJ1-5; D is undetermined. V shed 5 bases and J shed 7 bases, with 12 bases lying between them. From germline, CDR1 is MNHEY and CDR2 SVGAGI. CDR3 length: 13 amino acids. The CDR3 sequence: CASSPLAGQPQHF. For the CDR3, the DNA is TGTGCCAGCAGTCCATTAGCGGGGCAGCCCCAGCATTTT.